What follows are 25 T cell receptor beta chains derived from one specimen sequenced in a study of beta chain features in type 1 diabetes. Findings of the study overall: People with Type 1 diabetes carried modestly yet significantly shorter TCRB CDR3s in all four CD4+ subsets.

The authors reverse transcribed all of the isolated RNA, so sequencing captured expressed TCRB transcripts. The protocol was immunoSEQ multiplex PCR, while the TCRdb copy is restricted to in-frame clones and leaves out a portion. The sample has about 390,000 clones, 9.6% seen once; the top ten hold less than 0.65%. No antigens are known for them. Sequenced: central memory CD4+ T cells from blood. The receptors derive from a man aged 30 to 39 with type 1 diabetes.

Ten or more counts support this clone. This chain links TRBV10-3 with TRBJ2-1, with D possibly being TRBD2 (6 bases). This CDR3 contains 15 residues. CDR1 is ENHRY, CDR2 SYGVKD, per germline. V shed 5 bases and J shed 2 bases, with 13 bases lying between them. The CDR3 region is CAISTGAGPYNEQFF. The CDR3 DNA is TGTGCCATCAGTACAGGAGCGGGCCCCTACAATGAGCAGTTCTTC.

This clone was counted between two and nine times. CDR3 region: CASSRQSIFSYEQYF. CDR3 sequence (DNA): TGTGCCAGCAGTCGACAGTCTATTTTCTCCTACGAGCAGTACTTC. The gene calls are TRBV25-1 and TRBJ2-7, with D possibly being TRBD1 (5 bases). Germline lookup yields CDR1 MGHDK and CDR2 SYGVNS. This CDR3 has 15 amino acids. V dropped 5 bases and J dropped 0 bases, with 14 bases sitting between them.

At least ten counts were recorded for this clone. V and J are TRBV5-4 and TRBJ2-2, with 8 bases lining up with TRBD2. V trimming: 4 bases; J trimming: 6 bases; junction bases outside the gene matches: 14. CDR1 is SGHNT, CDR2 YYREEE, per germline (reference sequence). The CDR3 extends over 17 amino acids. Written as DNA, the CDR3 is TGTGCCAGCAGCACCGCCCCCAGCGGGAGTGCTTCCGGGGAGCTGTTTTTT. Protein product: CASSTAPSGSASGELFF.

With regard to this clone: At one end, the junction sequence differs from germline, possibly due to a read error. This sequence joins TRBV7-7 and TRBJ1-2; D not certain. Per germline, CDR1 SSHAT and CDR2 FNYEAQ (reference sequence). This CDR3 is 18 amino acids long. CDR3 sequence reads: CASSWELRRREVNYGYTF. The CDR3, as DNA: TGTGCTAGCAGCTGGGAATTACGTAGGAGGGAGGTTAACTATGGCTACACCTTC.

V and J are TRBV7-8 and TRBJ1-4; 10 bases agree with TRBD1. This CDR3 is 15 amino acids long. Germline V gives CDR1 SGHVS, CDR2 FQNEAQ. The junction had 6 bases not matched to a gene; V was cut back by 6 bases and J by 5 bases. CDR3 bases: TGTGCCAGCAGGGGAGCGGGACAGGGGAATGAAAAACTGTTTTTT. It encodes CASRGAGQGNEKLFF.

This clone was seen a handful of times. This sequence joins TRBV16 and TRBJ1-2; no reliable D call. CDR3 length: 15 residues. Germline V gives CDR1 KGHSY, CDR2 FQNENV. V dropped 0 bases and J dropped 6 bases, with 14 bases sitting between them. The CDR3 spells CASSQSMREGDGYTF. In DNA form, the CDR3 reads TGTGCCAGCAGCCAATCGATGAGGGAAGGCGATGGCTACACCTTC.

The rearrangement uses TRBV11-2 and TRBJ2-7; 10 bases match TRBD2. Germline assignment: CDR1 SGHAT and CDR2 FQNNGV. V dropped 7 bases and J dropped 1; count of bases not matched to a gene: 7. The CDR3 is 15 amino acids. The CDR3 nucleotides read TGTGCCAGCAATTACCGGACTAGCGGATCCTACGAGCAGTACTTC. It codes for CASNYRTSGSYEQYF.

V gene TRBV28 combines with J gene TRBJ2-5; 11 bases map to TRBD2. Per germline, CDR1 MDHEN and CDR2 SYDVKM. The CDR3 is made up of 14 amino acids. J lost 2 bases, V lost 5 bases, and 1 base had no gene match. The CDR3 DNA sequence: TGTGCCAGCAGTACTAGCGGGAGACAAGAGACCCAGTACTTC. It specifies CASSTSGRQETQYF.

The chain joins TRBV28 to TRBJ1-2; TRBD1 agrees at 7 bases. Germline CDR1 MDHEN, CDR2 SYDVKM. The CDR3 is made up of 14 amino acids. Trimming removed 5 bases from V and 7 bases from J; junction bases left unmatched: 10. CDR3 sequence reads: CASSTLQGSSGYTF. The CDR3, as DNA: TGTGCCAGCAGTACCCTACAGGGGTCTTCTGGCTACACCTTC.

This clone was observed a few times. The rearrangement links TRBV6-6 to TRBJ2-3; D is uncertain. Trimming took off 9 bases at V and 5 bases at J, with 9 bases between the two ends. CDR1 is MNHNY and CDR2 is SVGAGI in the germline V gene (reference sequence). The length of the CDR3 is 11 residues. The CDR3 reads CASESRDTQYF. The CDR3 DNA is TGTGCCAGTGAGTCTAGAGATACGCAGTATTTT.

This clone was detected a few times. This chain uses TRBV7-3 with TRBJ2-3; no definite D call. Trimming removed 0 bases from V and 5 bases from J, with 3 bases in between. CDR1 and CDR2 (germline): SGHTA, FQGTGA. This CDR3 comprises 12 residues. CDR3 amino acids: CASSLTGDTQYF. The DNA for the CDR3 is TGTGCCAGCAGCTTAACGGGAGATACGCAGTATTTT.

The chain joins TRBV7-3 to TRBJ1-4, with D tentatively TRBD1 (6 bases). V was shortened by 2 bases and J by 10 bases, with 20 bases between the two germline ends. CDR3 size: 16 residues. CDR1 and CDR2 from the germline V gene are SGHTA and FQGTGA. The DNA of the CDR3 is TGTGCCAGCAGCTTAGCGCCTTCGACAGGTTGGCTAAAACTGTTTTTT. Its protein is CASSLAPSTGWLKLFF.

Only a few counts were recorded for this clone. The rearrangement links TRBV29-1 to TRBJ2-7, with D perhaps assigned TRBD1 or TRBD2 (5 bases each). The CDR3 sequence is 15 residues long. Per the germline V gene, CDR1 is SQVTM and CDR2 is ANQGSEA. Trimming left V 4 bases short and J 2 bases short, with 18 bases between. The DNA for the CDR3 is TGCAGCGTTGGGGAATGGGGGAGAGGCGCCTACGAGCAGTACTTC. Encoded protein: CSVGEWGRGAYEQYF.

This chain connects TRBV29-1 to TRBJ1-1, with no clear D. The CDR3 length is 14 residues. Germline V gene data show CDR1 as SQVTM and CDR2 as ANQGSEA. Between the trimmed V and J ends, which lost 4 bases and 10 bases, there was a span of 22 bases. CDR3 DNA: TGCAGCGTTGTTTCAGTCGGAGGCCGGGGTGGAGCTTTCTTT. It encodes CSVVSVGGRGGAFF.

In its sample, this clone was seen a few times. Compared with germline, one end of the junction differs, possibly owing to a read error. The rearrangement uses TRBV10-3 and TRBJ1-2; D is uncertain. Germline V lookup: CDR1 ENHRY, CDR2 SYGVKD. The CDR3 spans 13 residues. The CDR3 sequence: CASSDIGLEGYTF. In DNA form, the CDR3 reads TGTGCCAGCAGTGACATCGGGCTTGAGGGCTACACCTTC.

The rearrangement joins TRBV5-1 to TRBJ2-3, with TRBD2 matching 8 bases. The CDR3 sequence is 17 residues long. J lost 1 base, V lost 0 bases, and 7 bases had no gene match. Germline CDR1 and CDR2: SGHRS and YFSETQ. The CDR3 loop reads CASSLASSGSGTDTQYF. In DNA, the CDR3 is TGCGCCAGCAGCTTGGCCTCAAGCGGGAGCGGCACAGATACGCAGTATTTT.

This clone was counted many times. The chain recombines TRBV7-2 with TRBJ2-5; D remains unclear. This CDR3 has 14 residues. V shed 4 bases and J shed 6 bases, with 15 bases lying between them. CDR1 and CDR2 from the germline V gene are SGHTA and FQGNSA. The CDR3 loop is CASSSYGPLKTQYF. The DNA of the CDR3 is TGTGCCAGCAGCTCATACGGACCTTTGAAGACCCAGTACTTC.

A few counts support this clone. The chain carries TRBV5-6 and TRBJ2-2, with 8 bases that match TRBD1. Looked up from germline, CDR1 is SGHDT and CDR2 is YYEEEE. The CDR3 runs to 15 residues. The junction had 4 bases not matched to a gene; V was cut back by 4 bases and J by 2 bases. The DNA of the CDR3 is TGTGCCAGCAGCCAGGGACAGGCTAACACCGGGGAGCTGTTTTTT. This sequence encodes CASSQGQANTGELFF.

The chain employs TRBV7-2 and TRBJ2-3; perhaps TRBD2 as D (5 bases). The germline gives CDR1 SGHTA, CDR2 FQGNSA. The CDR3 loop spans 15 amino acids. V dropped 1 base and J dropped 2 bases, with 10 bases sitting between them. CDR3 in DNA: TGTGCCAGCAGCTTAGTCGGACTCTTCACAGATACGCAGTATTTT. It encodes CASSLVGLFTDTQYF.

This clone has a handful of counts. CDR3 region: CASSLNRGQETQYF. The CDR3 DNA follows: TGTGCCAGCAGTTTAAACAGGGGGCAAGAGACCCAGTACTTC. This chain joins TRBV7-2 and TRBJ2-5, with 8 bases matching TRBD1. The CDR3 extends over 14 amino acids. V lost 6 bases and J lost 2; bases outside the gene matches: 5. In germline, CDR1 is SGHTA, CDR2 FQGNSA.

The chain carries TRBV10-1 and TRBJ2-1, with D hard to call. Per the germline V gene, CDR1 is WNHNN and CDR2 is SYGVQD (reference sequence). The germline V and J ends were trimmed by 8 bases and 1 base, with 3 bases remaining between them. The CDR3 covers 11 residues. Here the CDR3 reads CASGSYNEQFF. In nucleotides, the CDR3 is TGCGCCAGCGGGTCCTACAATGAGCAGTTCTTC.

This clone came up a few times. This chain uses TRBV4-2 with TRBJ1-1; D not resolved. V lost 0 bases and J lost 6, with 11 bases in between. Germline CDR1 and CDR2: LGHNA and YNFKEQ. CDR3 size: 14 residues. CDR3 amino acids: CASSQDWGRSEAFF. As DNA, the CDR3 is TGTGCCAGCAGCCAAGATTGGGGTCGATCTGAAGCTTTCTTT.

The chain joins TRBV7-2 to TRBJ2-1; D ambiguous. The ends were cut back, 1 base at V and 9 bases at J, with 7 bases in the middle. The CDR3 totals 12 residues. Germline-derived CDR1 and CDR2 are SGHTA and FQGNSA. Here the CDR3 reads CASSLGPVEQFF. CDR3 DNA: TGTGCCAGCAGCTTAGGCCCTGTTGAGCAGTTCTTC. The whole variable domain, remainder taken from reference TRBV7-2 and TRBJ2-1, is GAGVSQSPSNKVTEKGKDVELRCDPISGHTALYWYRQSLGQGLEFLIYFQGNSAPDKSGLPSDRFSAERTGGSVSTLTIQRTQQEDSAVYLCASSLGPVEQFFGPGTRLTVL.

As concerns this clone: In the same sample, other DNA sequences code for this CDR3. The genes are TRBV2 and TRBJ1-1, with D tentatively TRBD1 (5 bases). V was cut by 6 bases and J by 9 bases, with 14 bases left in between. The CDR3 covers 12 residues. Per germline, CDR1 SNHLY and CDR2 FYNNEI. The CDR3 sequence is CASSGTGSKAFF. The CDR3 region has the DNA TGTGCCAGCAGCGGAACAGGTTCCAAAGCTTTCTTT.

V and J are TRBV28 and TRBJ2-7; D remains ambiguous. V dropped 2 bases and J dropped 5 bases, with 4 bases sitting between them. CDR3 length: 11 amino acids. The germline CDR1 and CDR2 sequences are MDHEN and SYDVKM. The chain's CDR3 is CASSLMDEQYF. The CDR3 DNA reads as TGTGCCAGCAGTTTAATGGACGAGCAGTACTTC.